A selection of T cell receptor beta chains follows, all from one sample in a study of T cells in Graves' hyperthyroidism and ophthalmopathy. MiXCR, applied by TCRdb to the multiplex PCR reads, yields one record per CDR3 protein. The data contain some 320,000 distinct CDR3 sequences, approximately 14% of them singletons. What was sequenced was blood. The receptors stem from a woman aged 40 to 55 with Graves' ophthalmopathy. CDR3s include the opening cysteine and the closing phenylalanine or tryptophan. Each record gives: D gene, J gene, clone size, V gene, CDR3 protein, CDR3 DNA. The D gene is left open where the match is weak. The size entry is marked missing in some rows and otherwise reads once, few, many or a size class.

TRBD1	TRBJ2-2	NA	TRBV2	CASTVGTGHTGELFF	TGTGCCAGCACCGTCGGGACAGGCCACACCGGGGAGCTGTTTTTT
TRBD1	TRBJ2-3	many	TRBV12-3/TRBV12-4	CASRKGTGASTDTQYF	TGTGCCAGCAGGAAGGGGACAGGAGCTTCCACAGATACGCAGTATTTT
NA	TRBJ2-5	many	TRBV28	CASSFIAGPQETQYF	TGTGCCAGCAGTTTTATTGCGGGACCTCAAGAGACCCAGTACTTC
NA	TRBJ2-3	many	TRBV25-1	CASRDHTDTQYF	TGTGCCAGCAGGGACCACACAGATACGCAGTATTTT
NA	TRBJ2-7	many	TRBV27	CASSQQTKSYEQYF	TGTGCCAGCAGTCAACAGACAAAAAGCTACGAGCAGTACTTC
NA	TRBJ2-1	few	TRBV12-3/TRBV12-4	CASSLMGREGEQFF	TGTGCCAGCAGTTTAATGGGCAGGGAAGGTGAGCAGTTCTTC
NA	TRBJ2-1	many	TRBV20-1	CSARGRQESYNEQFF	TGCAGTGCTAGAGGTAGACAGGAGTCGTACAATGAGCAGTTCTTC
NA	TRBJ2-5	many	TRBV20-1	CSTLGRDGETQYF	TGCAGTACATTAGGACGCGACGGGGAGACCCAGTACTTC
NA	TRBJ1-4	many	TRBV28	CASSSFATNEKLFF	TGTGCCAGCAGTTCGTTTGCAACTAATGAAAAACTGTTTTTT
TRBD1	TRBJ1-5	few	TRBV5-5	CASSLGRTGPNQPQHF	TGTGCCAGCAGCTTGGGTCGGACAGGGCCAAATCAGCCCCAGCATTTT
NA	TRBJ2-1	many	TRBV20-1	CSAGGGRTRTNEQFF	TGCAGTGCTGGGGGGGGCCGGACTAGGACCAATGAGCAGTTCTTC
NA	TRBJ2-1	NA	TRBV6-1	CASRLRGQGSLREQFF	TGTGCCAGCAGGCTCCGCGGCCAGGGGAGTTTGAGGGAGCAGTTCTTC
TRBD2	TRBJ2-7	many	TRBV20-1	CSTGGGPYEQYF	TGCAGCACCGGGGGGGGTCCCTACGAGCAGTACTTC
TRBD2	TRBJ2-5	few	TRBV6-5	CASSYSPSGRETQYF	TGTGCCAGCAGTTACTCGCCTAGCGGGAGAGAGACCCAGTACTTC
TRBD1	TRBJ2-7	many	TRBV20-1	CSARRQGAYEQYF	TGCAGTGCTAGGCGACAGGGAGCTTACGAGCAGTACTTC
NA	TRBJ1-3	NA	TRBV5-1	CASRIELSGNTIYF	TGCGCCAGCAGAATTGAGCTATCTGGAAACACCATATATTTT
TRBD1	TRBJ2-7	NA	TRBV4-1	CASSQEKQGRGVEQYF	TGCGCCAGCAGCCAGGAAAAACAGGGGCGAGGCGTGGAGCAGTACTTC
TRBD2	TRBJ2-2	few	TRBV27	CASSPSGANTGELFF	TGTGCCAGCAGTCCTAGCGGGGCGAACACCGGGGAGCTGTTTTTT